A single sample gave rise to the 5 T cell receptor beta chains below, sequenced in a study of blood T cell repertoires in COVID-19 (dated by TCRdb to 2018 to 2021). Library generation was performed with the immunoSEQ multiplex PCR assay. TCRdb obtained this table from immuneACCESS and retained in-frame rearrangements with V and J assigned. These tables miss some clones; where compared with another copy, unresolved V genes account for less than half of the shortfall, and the remainder is unexplained. The sample table lists about 200,000 clones, approximately 90% of them with a count of one. In total, the top ten clones hold about 6.3% of the sample. Input material: peripheral blood. These TCRs come from a man in his forties or fifties with active or convalescent COVID-19.

The genes are TRBV13 and TRBJ2-4; D remains ambiguous. Germline V CDR1 and CDR2: PRHDT, FYEKMQ (reference sequence). This CDR3 spans 22 amino acids. Trimming pared 6 bases from V and 0 bases from J, leaving 33 bases between. The CDR3 nucleotides are TGTGCCAGCAGTCGACACCCTCGTAGGCCCTCGATTGGGTTACTAGCCAAAAACATTCAGTACTTC. Amino acid sequence: CASSRHPRRPSIGLLAKNIQYF.

This clone has just one count. This chain links TRBV11-3 with TRBJ1-3, with TRBD1 as a possible D gene (5 bases). Germline V gene data show CDR1 as SGHNT and CDR2 as YENEEA. Deletions cut 1 base from V and 0 bases from J, with 13 bases between. There are 17 residues in the CDR3. DNA for the CDR3: TGTGCCAGCAGCTTAGGTCCGGGACTCAGCTCTGGAAACACCATATATTTT. It specifies CASSLGPGLSSGNTIYF.

DNA for the CDR3: TGTGCCAGCAGTGCCATGGGCCCCGGGACAGGGAGCGTCCTGACTTTC. Translation gives CASSAMGPGTGSVLTF. This rearrangement joins TRBV6-1 to TRBJ2-6; 9 nucleotides match TRBD1. CDR1 and CDR2 from the germline V gene are MNHNS and SASEGT. The CDR3 is made up of 16 amino acids. The J segment lost 12 bases and the V segment lost 4 bases, leaving 13 bases of the junction unmatched.

This chain uses TRBV7-9 with TRBJ1-1; TRBD1 is a possible D gene (5 bases). Per the germline V gene, CDR1 is SEHNR and CDR2 is FQNEAQ (reference sequence). This CDR3 is 13 amino acids long. Trimming stripped 4 bases from V and 1 base from J, with 7 bases between. The CDR3 sequence is CASSSQENTEAFF. CDR3 in DNA: TGTGCCAGCAGCTCACAGGAGAACACTGAAGCTTTCTTT.

This rearrangement joins TRBV3-1 (or the pseudogene TRBV3-2) to TRBJ1-1, with 9 bases that match TRBD1. The germline CDR1 and CDR2 sequences are LGHDT and YNNKEL (reference sequence). The V and J ends lost 3 bases and 7 bases, in that order; junction bases with no gene match: 9. The CDR3 has 15 amino acids. The CDR3 DNA sequence: TGTGCCAGCAGCCAGGGGGGACAGGGATACGGTGAAGCTTTCTTT. Translated: CASSQGGQGYGEAFF.